This T cell receptor (beta chain) was obtained from a study of cytomegalovirus exposure and HLA in healthy donors. Broader study findings: For TCR beta chains, V- and J-gene trimming was later linked to a missense DCLRE1C variant. Testing in vitro showed a few CMV-associated chains specific for CMV antigens.

Comments on this clone: The antigen remains unidentified.

Vbeta (60) and Jbeta (13) primers were used in the PCR. TCRdb's table, derived via immunoSEQ multiplex PCR, lists solely in-frame clones and lacks some. The top ten hold roughly 0.99% of the sample, which has around 200,000 clones, 85% to 90% seen once. The V gene's germline CDR1 is LGHNA and CDR2 YSLEER. J was trimmed by 5 bases and V by 1 base; bases with no gene match: 13. This CDR3 has 17 residues. J is TRBJ1-2 and V is TRBV4-3; 7 bases line up with TRBD1. The sequence was collected from a woman younger than 30 in good health and CMV-seronegative. The sequenced material came from PBMCs. CDR3 residues: CASSQGMRQGKEYGYTF. The DNA for the CDR3 is TGCGCCAGCAGCCAAGGCATGAGACAGGGTAAAGAGTATGGCTACACCTTC.